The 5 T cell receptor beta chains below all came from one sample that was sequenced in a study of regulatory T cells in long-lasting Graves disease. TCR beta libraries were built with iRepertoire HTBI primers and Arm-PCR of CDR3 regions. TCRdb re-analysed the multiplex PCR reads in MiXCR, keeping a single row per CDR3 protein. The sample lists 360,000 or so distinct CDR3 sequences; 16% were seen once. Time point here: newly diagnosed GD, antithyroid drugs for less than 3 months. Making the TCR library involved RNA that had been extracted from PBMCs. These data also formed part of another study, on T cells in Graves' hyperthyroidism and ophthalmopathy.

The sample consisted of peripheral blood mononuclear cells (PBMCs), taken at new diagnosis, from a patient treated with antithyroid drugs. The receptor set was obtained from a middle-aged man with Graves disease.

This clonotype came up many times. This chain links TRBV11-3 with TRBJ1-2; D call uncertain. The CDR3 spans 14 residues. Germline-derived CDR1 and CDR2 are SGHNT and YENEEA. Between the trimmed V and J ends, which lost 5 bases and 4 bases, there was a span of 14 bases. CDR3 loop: CASSTLDGRYGYTF. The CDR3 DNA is TGTGCCAGCAGCACCCTGGACGGACGCTATGGCTACACCTTC.

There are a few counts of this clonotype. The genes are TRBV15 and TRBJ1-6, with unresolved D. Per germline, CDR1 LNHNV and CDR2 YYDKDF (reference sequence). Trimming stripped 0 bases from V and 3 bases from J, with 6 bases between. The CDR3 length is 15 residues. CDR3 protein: CATSRERNYNSPLHF. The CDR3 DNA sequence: TGTGCCACCAGCAGAGAACGGAACTATAATTCACCCCTCCACTTT.

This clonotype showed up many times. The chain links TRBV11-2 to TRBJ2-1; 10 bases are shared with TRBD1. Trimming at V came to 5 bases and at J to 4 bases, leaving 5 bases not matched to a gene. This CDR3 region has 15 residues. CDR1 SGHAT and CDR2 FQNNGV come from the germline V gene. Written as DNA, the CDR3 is TGTGCCAGCAGCCCGAGACAGGGGGCGTACAATGAGCAGTTCTTC. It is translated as CASSPRQGAYNEQFF.

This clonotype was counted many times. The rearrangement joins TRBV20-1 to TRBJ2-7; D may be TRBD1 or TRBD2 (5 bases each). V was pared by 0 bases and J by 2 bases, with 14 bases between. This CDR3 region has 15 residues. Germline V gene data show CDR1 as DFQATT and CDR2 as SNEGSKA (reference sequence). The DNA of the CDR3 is TGCAGTGCTAGAGACGAGAGGGGATTAGCCTACGAGCAGTACTTC. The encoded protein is CSARDERGLAYEQYF.

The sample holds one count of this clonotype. The DNA of the CDR3 is TGTGCCAGCAGCGCTACAGGGATCACCGGGGAGCTGTTTTTT. Its protein product is CASSATGITGELFF. The chain employs TRBV6-1 and TRBJ2-2; possible D gene TRBD1, 6 bases. This CDR3 has 14 residues. The germline V gene encodes CDR1 MNHNS and CDR2 SASEGT. The V end was cut by 6 bases, the J end by 4 bases, with 12 bases between.